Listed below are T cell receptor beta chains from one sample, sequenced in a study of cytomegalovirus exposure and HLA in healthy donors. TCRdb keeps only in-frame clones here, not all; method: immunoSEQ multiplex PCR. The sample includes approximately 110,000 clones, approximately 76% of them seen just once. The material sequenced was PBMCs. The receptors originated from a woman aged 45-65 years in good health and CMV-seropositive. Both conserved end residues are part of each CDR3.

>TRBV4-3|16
CASSLGNRQGGETQYF
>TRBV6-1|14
CASSEGGRYEKLFF
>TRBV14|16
CASSQEGARGNTEAFF
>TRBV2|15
CASSPPGQGLNEQYF
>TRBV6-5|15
CASSYLNGGSYGYTF
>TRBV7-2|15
CASSVTSGASYEQYF
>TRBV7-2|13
CASSLGGNYGYTF
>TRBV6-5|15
CASSYSMRGESEAFF
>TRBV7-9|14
CASSPGQASYEQYF
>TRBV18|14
CASSPTGSAYEQYF
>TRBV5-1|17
CASSLRQGANSYNEQFF
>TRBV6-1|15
CASSASGRAANTIYF
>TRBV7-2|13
CASSLAEGRRIYF